This T cell receptor (beta chain) was found in a study of blood T cells in healthy people across ages. It was with a sample-barcoded 5' primer and a J-beta primer mix that a second PCR of roughly 7 to 12 cycles was run. TCRdb reprocessed the 5' RACE reads via MiXCR and lists one record per CDR3 protein. The sample consists of some 700,000 distinct CDR3 sequences, approximately 21% of them appearing once. This CDR3 contains 15 residues. Germline CDR1 and CDR2: MNHEY and SVGEGT. V was pared by 2 bases and J by 4 bases, with 13 bases between. This clonotype was sampled from a man between 65 and 85 years old in good health. The chain carries TRBV6-2 or TRBV6-3 and TRBJ2-3; the D is unclear. The sample comprised blood. This CDR3 is CASSYGLLFADTQYF. CDR3 bases: TGTGCCAGCAGTTACGGCCTCCTCTTTGCAGATACGCAGTATTTT.